This T cell receptor (beta chain) emerged from a study of T cells in Graves' hyperthyroidism and ophthalmopathy (dated by TCRdb to 2018 to 2020). Concerning the study at large: Peripheral blood samples were taken at the time of initial diagnosis, prior to any treatment. To identify TCR V-J signatures that set the groups apart, the researchers used a discovery cohort of about a hundred patients, made up of 40 to 45 with Graves' ophthalmopathy and approximately 57 with stable Graves' hyperthyroidism. An independent validation cohort of under 20 hyperthyroidism patients and 17 patients who later progressed to ophthalmopathy tested prospective prediction of ophthalmopathy. The roughly 91 discovery patients were randomly divided into training and test sets at a 7:3 ratio. Thyroid tissue and blood T-cell repertoires from roughly 6 Graves' hyperthyroidism patients were also compared in the study. After sampling, hyperthyroidism patients received methimazole starting at 30 mg daily, and ophthalmopathy patients received high-dose intravenous methylprednisolone. The paper describes TCR Vbeta CDR3 sequencing of about 140 peripheral blood samples, made up of around 41 ophthalmopathy patients, some 80 hyperthyroidism patients and 17 progressor patients.

From its cysteine to its phenylalanine, the CDR3 spans 19 amino acids. The retained sequence is limited to the CDR3, 57 bases, with the frame set at the first base. Trimming costs V 3 bases and J 0 bases, and their ends lie 21 bases apart. CDR1 and CDR2 (KGHSH, LQKENI) derive from the germline V gene. This clonotype appeared many times. Its antigen has not been determined. Within one base of it there is no much larger clone, and no base qualities were kept. A patient counted as having stable Graves' hyperthyroidism if no progression to ophthalmopathy occurred over 18 months of follow-up. Hyperthyroidism patients were newly diagnosed, had a disease duration of under 2 months, and were aged 18 to 65 years. The study excluded patients with uncontrolled infections, other autoimmune diseases, pregnancy or lactation. Clinical symptoms, serum thyroxine and TRAb, thyroid ultrasound, and orbital computed tomography formed the basis for the diagnoses. PBMCs were separated from 8 to 10 ml of fresh peripheral blood using Ficoll-Paque density gradient centrifugation. Total RNA was extracted using Trizol reagent, and RNA quality was assessed on an Agilent 2100 Bioanalyzer.

The full study reports these points: Sample size was not statistically predetermined, and blinding of investigators to group allocation was not performed. Blood samples also contained most of the expanded thyroid clonotypes (frequency above 0.001), which suggests that blood repertoires may reflect thyroid immune responses. A model built on a 13 V-J signature distinguished ophthalmopathy from stable hyperthyroidism, reaching about 88% sensitivity and around 81% specificity in cross-validation and 80%/75% in testing. In validation, the model predicted progression to ophthalmopathy with 55% to 71% sensitivity and 72.22% specificity, a median of 6.5 months before onset.

Amplification of TCR beta CDR3 regions was carried out from RNA transcripts. The TCR CDR3 was subjected to a first round of RT-PCR using the HTBI primer set and the Qiagen OneStep RT-PCR kit. A second multiplex PCR round built the libraries, followed by size selection and purification. Sequencing of the libraries was done on an Illumina HiSeq2000 using paired-end 100 bp reads. In the authors' own workflow: SOAPnuke was used to process the raw data, throwing out any read that contained adapters or uncalled bases, had a mean Phred below 15, or lacked an exact constant-primer or identifier match. COPE v1.2.5 was used to merge high-quality paired reads, and clonotypes were defined as unique nucleotide sequences. Clonotypes were aligned to IMGT TRBV, TRBD and TRBJ reference segments using MiTCR v1.1. The analysis included only V-J combinations with a frequency above 0.0001, which together covered approximately 99% of the repertoires. The TCS score was defined as F50 (clonal expansion) divided by E x V (chaos), with BLOSUM62-based TCRdist calculated between CDR3 peptides within each V-J. Welch's t-statistics and random forest reduced fewer than 600 V-J features to 13, which were used in a naive Bayes classifier (R e1071). TCRdb cleaned the public reads at Q25 with fastp, built clones with MiXCR and kept in-frame beta chains. For every CDR3 protein sequence, its rows merge into one entry that carries the most common genes and DNA. The V and J calls reflect TCRdb's pipeline rather than the authors' work. The table for this sample lists a few hundred thousand distinct CDR3 sequences; approximately 15% of them were counted only once. The ten biggest clones cover 7.5% to 8% of the sample.

Recombination connected TRBV18 to TRBJ1-5, and TRBD1 may be the D gene, going by 6 matching bases. The sequence was obtained from a woman younger than 30 with Graves' hyperthyroidism. Sequenced input: blood. The CDR3 has the sequence CASSPPPEDRSYSNQPQHF. The nucleotide sequence reads as follows: TGTGCCAGCTCACCCCCCCCGGAGGACAGATCTTATAGCAATCAGCCCCAGCATTTT.